A single TCR beta chain is shown here with its context. This clonotype was detected a few times. The antigen it recognizes is unknown. Base qualities are not recorded, but no much larger clone differs from it by a single base. Libraries were built with 5' RACE. The instrument given in TCRdb is NextSeq 500. The TCR library protocol attached unique molecular identifiers to individual cDNA molecules to correct for sequencing error and PCR bias. TCR alpha and beta chains were both sequenced, and the abundances of alpha and beta sequences in each sample were closely correlated with each other. Concerning the study's data processing: V gene, J gene and CDR3 annotation of TCR sequences was performed with Decombinator V4. Expanded TCRs were defined as changing significantly between any two time points under a Poisson model with p below 0.0001. TCR abundances were normalised to the total number of TCRs sequenced per sample and were expressed as counts per million. TRAV1-2 paired with TRAJ12, TRAJ20 or TRAJ33 defined MAIT TCRs, while TRAV10 paired with TRAJ18 defined iNKT TCRs. VDJdb, accessed 1 November 2021, was searched for CMV, EBV and SARS-CoV-2 annotated TCRs, with TCRs annotated for multiple antigens excluded. TCRdb handled the public reads itself, with Q25 trimming in fastp and clone calling in MiXCR, and kept productive beta chains. Duplicate CDR3 protein sequences are folded into a single record with the most common DNA and genes. The authors' filters were not applied to this entry. The sample data list fewer than 35,000 distinct CDR3 sequences, and 5% of these were observed just once. 14% of the sample is held by the ten biggest clonotypes.

The sample comes from a study of early T cells in non-severe SARS-CoV-2 infection (TCRdb year 2021). Regarding the research as a whole: Bulk RNA from unsorted whole blood was used for TCR sequencing, so alpha and beta chains could not be paired.

The V and J ends are trimmed by 7 bases and 10 bases, leaving 17 bases between them. The CDR3, cysteine through phenylalanine, is 14 amino acids long. The only DNA kept is the CDR3, 42 bases in frame from the first base. The study was a case-control design nested within a healthcare worker cohort in London, UK, with weekly nasopharyngeal swab PCR tests and blood sampling. Healthcare workers were recruited during the week of the UK lockdown, between 23 and 31 March 2020, and followed weekly for up to roughly 15 weeks. What the work shows at the level of the full study, not this receptor alone: VDJdb matching was skewed toward anti-spike CD8 responses and likely underestimated virus-specific expansions by missing private and CD4 specificities.

The sequence was obtained from an adult who was a healthcare worker with PCR-confirmed SARS-CoV-2 infection or an uninfected control (not recorded which). The chain is encoded by TRBV12-3 or TRBV12-4 joined to TRBJ1-6; TRBD1 might be the D gene, on 6 matching bases. The sample consisted of whole blood. The CDR3 protein sequence reads: CASTSGTTISPLHF. The sequenced DNA: TGTGCCAGCACCTCCGGGACAACTATCTCACCCCTCCACTTT.